One T cell receptor (beta chain) is described in this entry. The CDR3 is made up of 16 amino acids. The germline gives CDR1 MNHNS, CDR2 SASEGT. With 2 bases clipped from V and 4 bases from J, the junction kept 6 bases outside the gene matches. The sample originates from a study of blood T cell repertoires in COVID-19. About the research overall: The United States, Italy and Spain supplied acute and convalescent COVID-19 samples. Sources were T cells, B-cell-depleted T cells, or PBMCs; the material itself was cDNA or gDNA.

This table comes from immunoSEQ multiplex PCR, and its TCRdb copy is limited to in-frame clones, with some not included. The repertoire includes 200,000 to 300,000 clones, around 80% of them detected once, and 3.4% sits in the top ten. Material for sequencing was peripheral blood. V gene TRBV6-1 combines with J gene TRBJ1-5; 9 bases are a match to TRBD1. This TCR was sampled from a woman between 18 and 30 years old with acute or convalescent COVID-19. CDR3 sequence: CASSEFPGQGNQPQHF. CDR3 DNA sequence: TGTGCCAGCAGTGAATTTCCGGGACAGGGTAATCAGCCCCAGCATTTT.